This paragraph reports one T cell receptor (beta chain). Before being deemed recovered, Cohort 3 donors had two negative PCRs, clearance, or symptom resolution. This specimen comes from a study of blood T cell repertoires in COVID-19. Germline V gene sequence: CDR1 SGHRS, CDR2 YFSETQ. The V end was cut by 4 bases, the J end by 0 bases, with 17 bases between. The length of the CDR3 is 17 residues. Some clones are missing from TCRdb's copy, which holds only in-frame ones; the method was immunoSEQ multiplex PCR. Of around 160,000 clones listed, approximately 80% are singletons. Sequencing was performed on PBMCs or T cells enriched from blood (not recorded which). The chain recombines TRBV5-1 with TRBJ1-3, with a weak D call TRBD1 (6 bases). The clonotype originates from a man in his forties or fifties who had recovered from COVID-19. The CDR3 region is CASSPTGQWYSGNTIYF. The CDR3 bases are TGCGCCAGCAGCCCGACAGGACAGTGGTACTCTGGAAACACCATATATTTT.